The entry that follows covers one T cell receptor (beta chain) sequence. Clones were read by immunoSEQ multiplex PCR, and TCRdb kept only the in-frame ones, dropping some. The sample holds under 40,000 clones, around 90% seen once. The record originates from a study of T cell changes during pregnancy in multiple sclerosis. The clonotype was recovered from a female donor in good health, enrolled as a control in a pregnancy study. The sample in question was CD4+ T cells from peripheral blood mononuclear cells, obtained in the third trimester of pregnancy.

Here the CDR3 DNA reads TGTGCCAGCAGCGGGGCAGGGCAAGAGACCCAGTACTTC. Protein: CASSGAGQETQYF. The V call is TRBV5-4, the J call TRBJ2-5, with TRBD1 as a possible D gene (5 bases). This CDR3 region has 13 residues. The germline V gene encodes CDR1 SGHNT and CDR2 YYREEE (reference sequence). Trimming removed 4 bases at V and 2 bases at J, with 9 bases between.